This entry concerns a single T cell receptor beta chain. The data belong to a study of identifying expanded T cells in peripheral blood. CDR3 length: 13 residues. Trimming cost V 7 bases and J 4 bases, with 13 bases left between them. Germline V gives CDR1 MNHEY, CDR2 SVGAGI. Repertoires were generated with immunoSEQ multiplex PCR, while TCRdb's copy carries only in-frame clones and drops some. The data contain around 84,000 clones, roughly 90% of them singletons. The sequenced sample consisted of blood. The V gene is TRBV6-5, the J gene TRBJ1-1, with D tentatively TRBD1 (5 bases). The TCR was taken from a person aged 18 to 70 in good health. The CDR3 sequence is CASTIVGGTEAFF. In nucleotides, the CDR3 is TGTGCCAGCACCATCGTGGGGGGCACTGAAGCTTTCTTT.